The present entry profiles one TCR beta chain with its context. Its cognate antigen has yet to be identified. The input lacks base qualities; no much larger clone sits a single base away. The sample comes from a study of long-term antiretroviral therapy in people with HIV (dated by TCRdb to 2021 to 2024). Background for the entire study: The earliest samples were collected roughly a decade before the 2015 WHO recommendation for immediate ART, at a time when ART was usually postponed until CD4 counts fell. From some 33 adults with confirmed HIV infection, the cohort provided under 200 cryopreserved PBMC samples, gathered serially across a mean of approximately six years (range 1-12). No cross-contamination during QIAcube processing was seen in test extractions of a monoclonal T-cell line run alongside around 30 polyclonal samples. This retrospective serial study examined whether starting ART and sustained HIV suppression were associated with changes in the composition and diversity of the TRB repertoire in peripheral blood. Among the 30 to 35 participants with HIV, about 11 were female.

Participants were included only if at least one PBMC sample before ART initiation and at least two post-ART samples were available. All participants with HIV were treated in the United States of America. Cryopreserved samples of 1-10 million PBMC were thawed and washed before DNA extraction. At the time of the earliest PBMC sample, participants with HIV were aged between roughly 20 and 60 years. Per participant, PBMC samples came from 1-4 timepoints prior to ART initiation and 2-8 timepoints following ART initiation, for a median of 7 samples. Serial HIV viral load, CD4+ T-cell count, ART history and demographic data were obtained for every participant. Using a Qiagen kit on a QIAcube, genomic DNA was extracted from unsorted PBMC, with samples processed in batches of 12. The immunoSEQ hsTCRB v3.0 assay was used at survey level resolution to sequence the TRB variable region. The targeted TRB sequencing depth was roughly 35,000-50,000 T-cell genomes per sample. Pooled TRB libraries were sequenced on an Illumina MiSeq with a v3 150-cycle kit. The study's processing was this. Repertoire analysis was run in R within a reproducible Nextflow workflow that covered QC, data transformation and analysis. LymphoSeq2, an R package for exploring AIRR-Seq data, was used to implement the custom analyses. Several samples that yielded fewer than 5000 total TRB sequences were excluded, so that approximately 200 HIV repertoires were analyzed. Among the 170 to 200 retained HIV repertoires, about 60 were collected before ART initiation and some 130 were collected after ART initiation. Each repertoire was downsampled to 5000 TRB nucleotide sequences, and summary statistics were averaged across 100 downsampling iterations. TRB sequences were retained for analysis only if CDR3 regions of at least seven amino acids were present. Diversity was assessed using a clonality score derived from Shannon entropy and using the Gini coefficient. In repertoire networks, the top 5000 CDR3 amino acid sequences were linked whenever an edit distance of one separated two sequences. GLIPH2 predicted antigen specificity groups and MHC restriction for TRB CDR3 amino acid sequences. To flag known associations with CMV, EBV, HIV or tissue antigens, CDR3 amino acid sequences were compared against VDJdb and McPAS-TCR. Pre-ART, post-ART and control groups were compared with Wilcoxon signed-rank tests and Holm-Bonferroni correction. This is the immuneACCESS table as TCRdb keeps it, with only in-frame sequences that have V and J called. A part of the clones is gone; compared with another copy, unresolved V genes explain less than half, and the rest is unexplained. V, J and clone size reflect that table, while D and trimming were determined from the DNA. Recorded for this sample are roughly 20,000 clones; over 70% of them occurred a single time. The ten largest clones add up to roughly a tenth of the sample.

Results and caveats for the whole study, not just this receptor: Because PBMC availability was limited, only the TCR beta chain was sequenced, with no alpha chain pairing. Inferences about post-ART repertoire changes were limited because no data were available on ART adherence, viral resistance or therapy changes. The samples span the years 2004 to 2017, and the ART regimens used may be less effective than current regimens. Because pre-ART samples had limited cell numbers, profiling was done on unsorted PBMC rather than on sorted CD4+ and CD8+ T cells. Starting ART was linked to a significant rise in TRB diversity, yet even with long-term ART the diversity remained significantly lower than in transplant donor controls. Expanded TRB clones identified before ART initiation dominated the repertoire at all time points, although this dominance fluctuated and declined in many PLHIV after ART. HIV repertoires had narrower CDR3 length ranges than controls, and the network structure suggested an antigen-experienced repertoire that shifted only slightly toward naive after ART.

CDR1 MDHEN and CDR2 SYDVKM were looked up in the germline V gene. After removal of 3 bases from V and 5 bases from J, the junction retains 11 bases not matched to a gene. The CDR3 contains 16 residues, cysteine and phenylalanine counted. The entry retains the CDR3 DNA only, 48 bases that are in frame from base 1. The input for sequencing was unsorted PBMCs, taken 0.5 years before starting antiretroviral therapy. The chain couples TRBV28 to TRBJ1-2, with 8 junctional bases fitting TRBD1. This receptor was obtained from a man aged 18 to 29 with HIV. CDR3 protein: CASSLQGARLLYGYTF. At the DNA level, the sequence is TGTGCCAGCAGTTTGCAGGGGGCCCGACTACTATATGGCTACACCTTC.